The entry below describes one T cell receptor (beta chain). Its matching antigen is unknown. CD4+ cell separation produced CD45RA+ naive and CD45RA-negative memory subsets. These data originate in a study of shared clonotypes between healthy human individuals. Study results and caveats: Memory subsets generally showed smaller estimated richness than naive subsets did.

Profiling relied on immunoSEQ multiplex PCR, and the TCRdb table lists in-frame clones only, not all of them. Among 730,000 or so clones listed, about two thirds were seen once. The CDR3 extends over 18 amino acids. Germline CDR1 reads WNHNN; CDR2 reads SYGVQD (reference sequence). V was clipped by 0 bases and J by 2 bases, with 18 bases between them. This receptor was taken from a woman aged 25 to 39 in good health. The sample consisted of memory CD4+ T cells sorted from blood. The subset: CD45RA-negative fraction. The chain has TRBV10-1 and TRBJ2-3; D not certain. This chain's CDR3 is CASSESGLPNLPTDTQYF. The CDR3 coding sequence is TGCGCCAGCAGTGAGTCTGGGCTACCGAACCTTCCCACAGATACGCAGTATTTT.